The rows below give T cell receptor beta chains drawn from one sample of a study of CD8 T cells in Susac syndrome. TCRdb ran MiXCR on the immunoSEQ multiplex PCR reads and lists one entry per CDR3 protein. The sample gives a few hundred thousand distinct CDR3 sequences, about 85% of which show up once; about 0.12% is in the top ten. The source material was CD8+ T cells from PBMCs. The receptors were gathered from a human donor with multiple sclerosis. Both conserved end residues are trimmed from each CDR3. Expanded clones are given a class, and other clones once, few, many or no size at all.

TRBJ1-1 - TRBV30 12 AWSVLWGNTEAF
TRBJ2-1 - TRBV30 12 ARNTGTGYNEQF
TRBJ2-3 - TRBV28 13 ASSSKREGEDTQY
TRBJ2-2 - TRBV12-3/TRBV12-4 14 ASTTRQGANTGELF
TRBJ2-7 - TRBV27 13 ASSLSSRGSYEQY
TRBJ1-1 - TRBV29-1 11 SARGQLSRIAF
TRBJ2-1 - TRBV12-3/TRBV12-4 14 ASSSSRVTIYNEQF
TRBJ2-7 - TRBV11-2 13 ASSYGPGEYYEQY
TRBJ1-6 - TRBV4-2 14 ASSQKQGSGNSPLH
TRBJ2-1 - TRBV12-3/TRBV12-4 15 ASSLPRLAGGQDEQF
TRBJ1-6 - TRBV27 11 ASRQSAYSPLH
TRBJ1-1 - TRBV27 10 ASSSTGSEAF
TRBJ1-1 - TRBV30 14 AWSVGSGFPNTEAF
TRBJ2-1 - TRBV12-3/TRBV12-4 10 ATWTGGDEQF
TRBJ2-5 - TRBV10-1 10 ARDRGQETQY
TRBJ1-5 - TRBV30 14 AWSEEQGLIDQPQH
TRBJ1-1 - TRBV19 9 GAQGNTEAF
TRBJ2-1 - TRBV19 14 ASSVAPRSSYNEQF
TRBJ2-7 - TRBV11-2 13 ASGPGTSLSYEQY
TRBJ2-1 - TRBV30 13 AWSWAGTGGDEQF
TRBJ2-1 once TRBV6-1 16 ASRPGLAGMDSYNEQF
TRBJ2-7 few TRBV5-4 13 ASSLASGGIYEQY
TRBJ2-7 - TRBV6-1 11 ASTRLGTYEQY
TRBJ1-1 - TRBV7-2 12 ASSFLGTGVEAF
TRBJ2-2 - TRBV5-4 11 ASSERGGEELF
TRBJ1-2 - TRBV7-8 13 ASSSGTGGSGGYT
TRBJ2-3 - TRBV10-2 8 ASRTDTQY
TRBJ2-1 - TRBV3-1 18 ASSQETTYQTSGGHNEQF
TRBJ2-7 once TRBV7-6 12 ATRAGAVGSEQY
TRBJ2-7 - TRBV7-9 12 ASSNTGTGYEQY
TRBJ1-1 - TRBV6-1 11 ASSGGEATEAF
TRBJ2-3 - TRBV12-3/TRBV12-4 15 ASSLLEPGAGTDTQY
TRBJ2-3 - TRBV29-1 14 SVEGGRAPLTDTQY
TRBJ1-4 - TRBV7-9 13 ASSFKDRGVEKLF
TRBJ1-1 - TRBV29-1 10 SVEEGTGEAF
TRBJ1-2 - TRBV6-5 11 ASSPGTGSGYT
TRBJ2-7 - TRBV25-1 12 ASIGEGFSYEQY
TRBJ2-5 - TRBV7-2 11 ASSTTLDQTQY
TRBJ2-5 few TRBV6-1 11 ASSQPGPVTQY
TRBJ2-1 - TRBV7-9 10 ASTATYNEQF
TRBJ1-1 - TRBV5-6 10 ASSLFATEAF